The rows below give T cell receptor beta chains drawn from one sample of a study of OX40 agonist ivuxolimab in advanced cancers. Profiled with immunoSEQ multiplex PCR; TCRdb holds only in-frame clones, not every one. The table shows 70,000 to 80,000 clones, with around nine tenths occurring only once. Sequenced material: CD4+ or CD8+ T cells sorted from blood, taken in a trial of the OX40 agonist ivuxolimab. These receptors all stem from an adult with an advanced solid tumor such as melanoma, head and neck, liver or kidney cancer. Each CDR3 is given with its conserved first and last residue. The D gene is left open where the match is weak. Some rows mark clone size as missing; the rest say once, few, many or name a class of expanded clone.

V gene	D gene	J gene	clone size	CDR3 protein	CDR3 DNA
TRBV5-1	.	TRBJ2-3	.	CASSPAGSTDTQYF	TGCGCCAGCAGCCCTGCGGGGAGCACAGATACGCAGTATTTT
TRBV19	TRBD1	TRBJ1-4	.	CASRDRVNSNEKLFF	TGTGCCAGTCGGGACAGGGTGAATAGTAATGAAAAACTGTTTTTT
TRBV5-8	TRBD1	TRBJ2-7	.	CASPSRDRLYEQYF	TGTGCCAGTCCGTCCAGGGACAGGCTCTACGAGCAGTACTTC
TRBV7-8	.	TRBJ2-7	.	CASSLAPGGAEAYEQYF	TGTGCCAGCAGCTTAGCCCCCGGGGGAGCGGAGGCCTACGAGCAGTACTTC
TRBV6-6	TRBD2	TRBJ2-1	once	CASRVGGSNEQFF	TGTGCCAGCAGAGTGGGCGGGAGCAATGAGCAGTTCTTC
TRBV29-1	.	TRBJ1-3	.	CSVSTGQSSGNTIYF	TGCAGCGTCTCAACAGGGCAATCCTCTGGAAACACCATATATTTT
TRBV27	TRBD1	TRBJ1-4	.	CASSAPGQGASNEKLFF	TGTGCCAGCAGTGCACCGGGACAGGGCGCTTCAAATGAAAAACTGTTTTTT
TRBV19	.	TRBJ1-4	.	CASQIGQLSNEKLFF	TGTGCCAGCCAAATCGGACAGTTGAGTAATGAAAAACTGTTTTTT
TRBV6-5	TRBD2	TRBJ2-1	.	CASSYSTSGSDNEQFF	TGTGCCAGCAGTTACAGTACTAGCGGGAGCGACAATGAGCAGTTCTTC
TRBV11-2	.	TRBJ2-1	.	CASSFGGRSYNEQFF	TGTGCCAGCAGCTTTGGCGGGCGCTCCTACAATGAGCAGTTCTTC
TRBV27	TRBD2	TRBJ2-1	.	CASSSDGLAGGSVQFF	TGTGCCAGCAGTTCAGATGGACTAGCGGGAGGAAGCGTGCAGTTCTTC
TRBV9	TRBD1	TRBJ2-1	.	CASSTRTGGIAGDPEQFF	TGTGCCAGCAGCACCCGGACAGGGGGCATAGCGGGAGACCCTGAGCAGTTCTTC
TRBV19	TRBD1	TRBJ2-6	.	CASSYGQAKSGANVLTF	TGTGCCAGTAGCTATGGACAGGCGAAATCTGGGGCCAACGTCCTGACTTTC
TRBV7-8	TRBD2	TRBJ2-6	.	CASSYRGAGVSGANVLTF	TGTGCCAGCAGCTATAGAGGAGCGGGAGTATCTGGGGCCAACGTCCTGACTTTC
TRBV7-9	.	TRBJ2-6	.	CASRTVNSGANVLTF	TGTGCCAGCAGGACAGTGAACTCTGGGGCCAACGTCCTGACTTTC
TRBV5-6	.	TRBJ2-1	.	CASSFRALSYNEQFF	TGTGCCAGCAGCTTCAGAGCGCTTTCCTACAATGAGCAGTTCTTC
TRBV5-1	TRBD1	TRBJ2-3	.	CASSGTASISTDTQYF	TGCGCCAGCAGCGGGACAGCTTCAATTAGCACAGATACGCAGTATTTT
TRBV6-1	TRBD1	TRBJ1-1	.	CASKRQGEAFF	TGTGCCAGCAAAAGACAGGGAGAAGCTTTCTTT
TRBV5-1	.	TRBJ2-7	.	CASSLGQYEQYF	TGCGCCAGCAGCTTGGGGCAGTACGAGCAGTACTTC
TRBV4-1	TRBD2	TRBJ2-7	few	CASSQAPGTTYEQYF	TGCGCCAGCAGCCAAGCTCCCGGGACTACCTACGAGCAGTACTTC
TRBV4-1	.	TRBJ2-1	.	CASGGLNEQFF	TGCGCCAGCGGGGGCCTAAATGAGCAGTTCTTC
TRBV6-5	TRBD2	TRBJ2-7	.	CASAEASGSYEQYF	TGTGCCAGCGCGGAGGCTAGCGGGAGCTACGAGCAGTACTTC
TRBV20-1	.	TRBJ1-1	.	CSAQQGEAFF	TGCAGTGCTCAACAGGGTGAAGCTTTCTTT
TRBV5-1	.	TRBJ2-7	.	CASSLEPGDLYEQYF	TGCGCCAGCAGCTTGGAGCCAGGGGACCTCTACGAGCAGTACTTC
TRBV10-1	.	TRBJ1-3	.	CASRTQKGDSRNTIYF	TGCGCCAGCAGGACACAGAAAGGGGACTCCCGAAACACCATATATTTT
TRBV7-2	TRBD1	TRBJ1-2	.	CASSNQGGYGYTF	TGTGCCAGCAGCAACCAGGGGGGGTATGGCTACACCTTC
TRBV7-2	.	TRBJ2-5	.	CASSTPGSGGRGTQYF	TGTGCCAGCAGCACTCCCGGGTCTGGAGGTAGGGGGACCCAGTACTTC
TRBV5-6	.	TRBJ2-5	.	CASSFERVRETQYF	TGTGCCAGCAGCTTCGAGAGAGTTCGGGAGACCCAGTACTTC
TRBV10-3	TRBD1	TRBJ2-5	.	CATATGQGAQTQYF	TGTGCCACCGCAACTGGACAGGGTGCGCAGACCCAGTACTTC
TRBV5-1	.	TRBJ2-1	once	CASSLGETGEQFF	TGCGCCAGCAGCTTGGGGGAGACGGGTGAGCAGTTCTTC
TRBV19	TRBD2	TRBJ2-5	.	CASSIRAGEETQYF	TGTGCCAGTAGTATCAGGGCGGGGGAAGAGACCCAGTACTTC
TRBV2	.	TRBJ2-1	few	CASSELDLRNEQFF	TGTGCCAGCAGTGAACTGGACCTACGGAATGAGCAGTTCTTC
TRBV5-1	TRBD1	TRBJ1-1	.	CASSLSTGGKNTEAFF	TGCGCCAGCAGCTTGTCAACAGGGGGCAAGAACACTGAAGCTTTCTTT
TRBV7-9	.	TRBJ2-3	.	CASSSLKRGSDTQYF	TGTGCCAGCAGCAGCTTGAAGAGAGGCTCAGATACGCAGTATTTT
TRBV9	.	TRBJ2-2	.	CASSVVPTSSGELFF	TGTGCCAGCAGCGTAGTCCCAACTAGCTCCGGGGAGCTGTTTTTT
TRBV9	TRBD1	TRBJ2-5	.	CASSGAGTGKQETQYF	TGTGCCAGCAGCGGAGCAGGGACAGGGAAACAAGAGACCCAGTACTTC
TRBV10-3	.	TRBJ2-2	.	CAISEQSTGELFF	TGTGCCATCAGTGAACAGAGCACCGGGGAGCTGTTTTTT
TRBV9	TRBD2	TRBJ2-1	.	CASSVASGSVSYNEQFF	TGTGCCAGCAGCGTAGCTAGCGGGAGCGTCTCCTACAATGAGCAGTTCTTC
TRBV30	TRBD1	TRBJ1-3	.	CAWSVWGQGASSGNTIYF	TGTGCCTGGAGTGTGTGGGGACAGGGGGCTTCGAGTGGAAACACCATATATTTT
TRBV21-1	.	TRBJ1-2	.	CASTPLKRFNYGYTF	TGTGCCAGCACCCCATTAAAGAGATTTAACTATGGCTACACCTTC
TRBV7-9	.	TRBJ2-3	.	CASSRTGRADTQYF	TGTGCCAGCAGTCGCACGGGCAGGGCAGATACGCAGTATTTT
TRBV7-9	.	TRBJ1-2	.	CASSPGTRSYSSYGYTF	TGTGCCAGCAGTCCCGGGACGCGCAGCTATTCATCCTATGGCTACACCTTC
TRBV30	.	TRBJ1-4	few	CARGRANEKLFF	TGTGCACGGGGGCGGGCTAATGAAAAACTGTTTTTT
TRBV6-5	TRBD1	TRBJ2-3	once	CASSWQGAAADTQYF	TGTGCCAGCAGTTGGCAGGGGGCGGCCGCAGATACGCAGTATTTT
TRBV11-2	.	TRBJ2-5	.	CASSSTWDGETQYF	TGTGCCAGCAGCTCGACCTGGGACGGGGAGACCCAGTACTTC
TRBV11-2	.	TRBJ2-3	.	CASNPVPDRQNTDTQYF	TGTGCCAGTAACCCCGTCCCGGACAGACAAAACACAGATACGCAGTATTTT
TRBV7-2	TRBD2	TRBJ2-7	once	CASSFSSSGLLGEQYF	TGTGCCAGCAGCTTCTCTTCTAGCGGACTCCTAGGCGAGCAGTACTTC
TRBV10-3	TRBD2	TRBJ2-2	.	CAISPTSGSTGELFF	TGTGCCATCAGCCCCACTAGCGGGAGCACCGGGGAGCTGTTTTTT
TRBV30	.	TRBJ1-5	.	CAWSGGWGRPQHF	TGTGCCTGGAGTGGCGGGTGGGGGCGGCCCCAGCATTTT
TRBV10-3	.	TRBJ1-2	few	CAISRDGEHGYTF	TGTGCCATCAGCCGGGACGGGGAGCATGGCTACACCTTC